Below are 6 T cell receptor beta chains sequenced from a single sample in a study of OX40 agonist ivuxolimab in advanced cancers. Clones were read by immunoSEQ multiplex PCR, and TCRdb kept only the in-frame ones, dropping some. The sample lists 74,000 or so clones, around nine tenths occurring once. This sample comprised CD4+ or CD8+ T cells sorted from blood, obtained in a trial of the OX40 agonist ivuxolimab. The receptors were gathered from an adult with an advanced solid tumor such as melanoma, head and neck, liver or kidney cancer.

V and J are TRBV2 and TRBJ2-2; no definite D call. Germline loops: CDR1 SNHLY, CDR2 FYNNEI. The CDR3 totals 14 residues. V was cut by 4 bases and J by 7 bases, with 13 bases left in between. The CDR3 nucleotides read TGTGCCAGCAGTGTTCAGCAATATGTCGGGGAGCTGTTTTTT. As protein: CASSVQQYVGELFF.

This clone was detected only a few times. The chain links TRBV6-1 to TRBJ1-1, with 8 bases identical to TRBD1. The length of the CDR3 is 15 residues. J was trimmed by 10 bases and V by 4 bases; bases with no gene match: 14. Germline V gives CDR1 MNHNS, CDR2 SASEGT. DNA of the CDR3: TGTGCCAGCAGTGCCATCCGGGACAGGAGAATCGGAGCTTTCTTT. This gives the protein CASSAIRDRRIGAFF.

CDR3 DNA: TGTGCCAGCAGCGTATTGGCTAGCGGTGGAAATGAGCAGTTCTTC. This codes for CASSVLASGGNEQFF. The chain combines TRBV9 with TRBJ2-1, with 7 bases that match TRBD2. Per germline, CDR1 SGDLS and CDR2 YYNGEE. The CDR3 spans 15 residues. V was clipped by 1 base and J by 7 bases; unmatched bases: 8.

CDR3 sequence: CASRKEAANTGELFF. CDR3 in DNA: TGTGCCAGTAGGAAAGAGGCGGCAAACACCGGGGAGCTGTTTTTT. The genes are TRBV19 and TRBJ2-2; D is ambiguous. Trimming removed 6 bases at V and 2 bases at J, with 13 bases between. The CDR3 is 15 residues long. Germline V gene sequence: CDR1 LNHDA, CDR2 SQIVND (reference sequence).

V usage is TRBV9 and J usage is TRBJ2-7, with unresolved D. This CDR3 is 15 amino acids long. Germline V gene lookup returns CDR1 SGDLS and CDR2 YYNGEE. Trimming removed 0 bases from V and 3 bases from J, with 13 bases in between. The DNA of the CDR3 is TGTGCCAGCAGCGTAGATCTGGGTCCCATCTACGAGCAGTACTTC. Translated, it gives CASSVDLGPIYEQYF.

This clone is a singleton in its sample. The rearrangement links TRBV21-1 to TRBJ1-5. TRBV21-1 is a pseudogene locus. This CDR3 comprises 16 residues. The CDR3 reads CASSKRRVDCNQPQHF. The CDR3 DNA sequence: TGTGCCAGCAGCAAAAGGAGGGTTGATTGTAATCAGCCCCAGCATTTT.